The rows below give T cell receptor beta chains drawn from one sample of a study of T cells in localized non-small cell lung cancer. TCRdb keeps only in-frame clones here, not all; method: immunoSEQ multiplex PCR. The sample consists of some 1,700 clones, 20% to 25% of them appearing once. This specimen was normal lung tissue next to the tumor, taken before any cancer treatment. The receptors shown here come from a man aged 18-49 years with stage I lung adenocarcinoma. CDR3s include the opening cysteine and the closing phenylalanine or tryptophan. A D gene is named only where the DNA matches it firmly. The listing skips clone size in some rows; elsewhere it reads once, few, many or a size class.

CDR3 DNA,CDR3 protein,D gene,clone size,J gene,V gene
TGTGCCAGTAGTATCCAGGCGTACACTGAAGCTTTCTTT,CASSIQAYTEAFF,-,medium-sized,TRBJ1-1,TRBV19
TGTGCCAGCAGCCCAAGACAGGGAAGGGCTGGGGCCAACGTCCTGACTTTC,CASSPRQGRAGANVLTF,TRBD1,large,TRBJ2-6,TRBV11-3
TGCGCCAGCAGCCGTGACAGGGCAGCCGGAAACACCATATATTTT,CASSRDRAAGNTIYF,TRBD1,large,TRBJ1-3,TRBV4-1
TGTGCCACCTACACCTTCCACCTGAACACTGAAGCTTTCTTT,CATYTFHLNTEAFF,-,-,TRBJ1-1,TRBV6-8
TGTGCCAGCAGTTGGGACAGTAACTCACCCCTCCACTTT,CASSWDSNSPLHF,TRBD1,-,TRBJ1-6,TRBV28
TGTGCCAGCAGTTTGTTCCAGGGGAGGTATGGCTACACCTTC,CASSLFQGRYGYTF,-,-,TRBJ1-2,TRBV28
TGTGCCAGCAGTCTCGCGGGAAAAACCTACGAGCAGTACTTC,CASSLAGKTYEQYF,-,few,TRBJ2-7,TRBV6-7
TGCGCCAGCAGCCAAGTTTATGGGACAAAGAACACTGAAGCTTTCTTT,CASSQVYGTKNTEAFF,-,-,TRBJ1-1,TRBV23-1
TGTGCCAGCAGCTTGGAGGTGAACTCTGGAAACACCATATATTTT,CASSLEVNSGNTIYF,-,few,TRBJ1-3,TRBV7-6
TGTGCCAGCAGCTTGGGACAGGGTGCGTCTGGGGCCAACGTCCTGACTTTC,CASSLGQGASGANVLTF,TRBD1,medium-sized,TRBJ2-6,TRBV11-3
TGTGCCAGCAGCACCCGACCCACAGATACGCAGTATTTT,CASSTRPTDTQYF,-,-,TRBJ2-3,TRBV9
TGCGCCAGCAGCCAAGAAATGGGCGGGGGCTGGGAGCAGTACTTC,CASSQEMGGGWEQYF,-,-,TRBJ2-7,TRBV4-1
TGTGCCAGCAGCTACGGGGGGGCCCCCTACGAGCAGTACTTC,CASSYGGAPYEQYF,TRBD2,-,TRBJ2-7,TRBV11-3
TGTGCCAGTAGTATTAAAACATTACAAGAGACCCAGTACTTC,CASSIKTLQETQYF,-,few,TRBJ2-5,TRBV19
TGCGCCAGCAGTCAGTACCGGGACTACGAGCAGTACTTC,CASSQYRDYEQYF,-,-,TRBJ2-7,TRBV23-1
TGCGCCAGCAGCCCGGGACTGTCCAGTTTCGACGAGCAGTACTTC,CASSPGLSSFDEQYF,-,-,TRBJ2-7,TRBV5-1
TGTGCCAGTAGTATAATGGGAGGATCCGGAAACACCATATATTTT,CASSIMGGSGNTIYF,-,-,TRBJ1-3,TRBV19
TGTGCCTGGAGTGTCCTAGCGAGCGATGAGCAGTTCTTC,CAWSVLASDEQFF,-,-,TRBJ2-1,TRBV30
TGTGCCAGCAGCTTAGGTCTAGCCTACCTCAATGAGCAGTTCTTC,CASSLGLAYLNEQFF,-,-,TRBJ2-1,TRBV11-3
TGTGCCTGGATCAAACAGGGTACGGGAGGAAACACCATATATTTT,CAWIKQGTGGNTIYF,-,-,TRBJ1-3,TRBV30
TGTGCCAGCAGAGATTACAGGGTGAACACCGGGGAGCTGTTTTTT,CASRDYRVNTGELFF,-,-,TRBJ2-2,TRBV9
TGTGCCAGCTCCCAGGGAGGGAACTATGGCTACACCTTC,CASSQGGNYGYTF,-,-,TRBJ1-2,TRBV25-1
TGTGCCAGCAGTGGACAGGGACGTGGTAATTCACCCCTCCACTTT,CASSGQGRGNSPLHF,TRBD1,few,TRBJ1-6,TRBV9
TGTGCCAGCAGTGAGAGGGACAACACCGGGGAGCTGTTTTTT,CASSERDNTGELFF,-,-,TRBJ2-2,TRBV10-3
TGTGCCAGTAGTGAGCCGGGTTTCATGAACACTGAAGCTTTCTTT,CASSEPGFMNTEAFF,-,-,TRBJ1-1,TRBV19
TGTGCCAGTAGCAGGGGAAACGAGCAGTACTTC,CASSRGNEQYF,-,-,TRBJ2-7,TRBV19
TGCGCCAGCAGCCAAGCCGGGATAGTCAGCGGTGGCTACACCTTC,CASSQAGIVSGGYTF,-,medium-sized,TRBJ1-2,TRBV1
TGTGCCAGCAGTTCCTCTAGGGGCGACAGACTCTATGGCTACACCTTC,CASSSSRGDRLYGYTF,-,large,TRBJ1-2,TRBV28
TGTGCCAGCAGTGGGTCAGGGGCCGTCACCCCTGGAAACACCATATATTTT,CASSGSGAVTPGNTIYF,-,-,TRBJ1-3,TRBV28
TGCAGCTTACTGACGGGACAGTCATCTGGCTACACCTTC,CSLLTGQSSGYTF,TRBD1,few,TRBJ1-2,TRBV29-1
TGCGCCAGCAGCCAAGATCAGGGGGCAGGTGACGAGCAGTACTTC,CASSQDQGAGDEQYF,TRBD1,-,TRBJ2-7,TRBV4-1